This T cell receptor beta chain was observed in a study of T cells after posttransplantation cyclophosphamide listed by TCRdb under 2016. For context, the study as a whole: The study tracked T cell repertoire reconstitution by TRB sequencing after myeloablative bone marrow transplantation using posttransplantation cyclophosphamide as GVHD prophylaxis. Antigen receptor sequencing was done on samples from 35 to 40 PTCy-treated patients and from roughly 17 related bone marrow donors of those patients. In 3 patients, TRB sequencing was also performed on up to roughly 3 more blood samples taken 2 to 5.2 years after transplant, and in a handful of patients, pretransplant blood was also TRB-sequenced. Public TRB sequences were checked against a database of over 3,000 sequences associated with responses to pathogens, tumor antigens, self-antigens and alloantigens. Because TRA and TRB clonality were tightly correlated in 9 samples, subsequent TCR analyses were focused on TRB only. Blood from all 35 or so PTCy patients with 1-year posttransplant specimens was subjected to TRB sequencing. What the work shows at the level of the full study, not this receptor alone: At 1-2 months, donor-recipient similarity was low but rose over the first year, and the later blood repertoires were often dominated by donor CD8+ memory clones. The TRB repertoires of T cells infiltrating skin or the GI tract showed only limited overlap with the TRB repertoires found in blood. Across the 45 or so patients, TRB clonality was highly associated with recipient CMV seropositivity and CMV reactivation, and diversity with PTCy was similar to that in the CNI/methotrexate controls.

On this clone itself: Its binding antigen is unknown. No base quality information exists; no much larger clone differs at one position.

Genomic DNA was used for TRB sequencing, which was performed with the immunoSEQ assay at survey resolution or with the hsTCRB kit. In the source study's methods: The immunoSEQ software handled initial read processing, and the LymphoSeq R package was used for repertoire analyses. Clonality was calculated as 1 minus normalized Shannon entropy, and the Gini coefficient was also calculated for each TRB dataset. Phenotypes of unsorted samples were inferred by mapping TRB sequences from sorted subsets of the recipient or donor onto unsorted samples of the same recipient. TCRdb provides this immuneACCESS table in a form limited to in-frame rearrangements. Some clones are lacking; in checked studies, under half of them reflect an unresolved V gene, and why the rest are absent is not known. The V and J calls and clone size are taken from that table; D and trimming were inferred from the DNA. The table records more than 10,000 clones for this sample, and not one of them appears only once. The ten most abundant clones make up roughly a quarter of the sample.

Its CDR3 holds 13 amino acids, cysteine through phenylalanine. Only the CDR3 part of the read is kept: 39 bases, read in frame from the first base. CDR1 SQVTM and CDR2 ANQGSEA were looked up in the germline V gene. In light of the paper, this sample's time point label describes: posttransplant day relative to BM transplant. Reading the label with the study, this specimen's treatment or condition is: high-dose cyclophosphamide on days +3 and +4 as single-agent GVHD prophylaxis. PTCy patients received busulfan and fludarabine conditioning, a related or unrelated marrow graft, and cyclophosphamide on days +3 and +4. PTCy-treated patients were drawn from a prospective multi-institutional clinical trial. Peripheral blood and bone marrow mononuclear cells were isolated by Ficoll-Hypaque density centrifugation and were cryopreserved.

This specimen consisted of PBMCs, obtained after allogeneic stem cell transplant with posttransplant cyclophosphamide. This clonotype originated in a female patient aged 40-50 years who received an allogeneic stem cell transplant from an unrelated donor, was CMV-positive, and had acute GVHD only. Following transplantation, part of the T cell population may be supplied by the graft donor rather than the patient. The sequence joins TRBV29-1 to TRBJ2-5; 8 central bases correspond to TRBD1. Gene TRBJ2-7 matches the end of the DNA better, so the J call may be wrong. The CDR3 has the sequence CSTRTGSSYEQYF. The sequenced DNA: TGCAGCACGCGGACAGGGAGCTCCTACGAGCAGTACTTC.